A selection of T cell receptor beta chains follows, all from one sample in a study of metastatic and nonmetastatic thyroid tumors. MiXCR re-clonotyped the PCR reads for TCRdb. The data contain about 35,000 clones, over 15% of them singletons. Input material: blood. These receptors originate from a male donor with papillary thyroid cancer or a benign thyroid nodule (not recorded which). Some clones in this sample may be carry-over from other donors' samples. Each CDR3 is given with its conserved first and last residue. The D gene is left open where the match is weak. Rows may omit the clone size; those that give it use once, few, many or a size class.

>many|.|TRBV24-1|TRBJ2-1
CATSDLADYNEQFF
TGTGCCACCAGTGATTTAGCGGACTACAATGAGCAGTTCTTC
>many|.|TRBV7-9|TRBJ2-1
CASSLAGGAQNEQFF
TGTGCCAGCAGCTTAGCGGGGGGGGCCCAAAATGAGCAGTTCTTC
>once|.|TRBV7-6|TRBJ2-7
CASSPQPSSEQYF
TGTGCCAGCAGCCCACAGCCATCTAGCGAGCAGTACTTC
>.|.|TRBV6-1|TRBJ2-7
CASSPLGDRLSYEQYF
TGTGCCAGCAGTCCCCTGGGGGACCGCCTCTCCTACGAGCAGTACTTC
>.|.|TRBV27|TRBJ2-2
CASSKEVGRRTGELFF
TGTGCCAGCAGCAAAGAGGTGGGACGGCGCACCGGGGAGCTGTTTTTT
>.|.|TRBV28|TRBJ2-2
CASSFRPRGTGELFF
TGTGCCAGCAGTTTTAGGCCGCGGGGCACCGGGGAGCTGTTTTTT
>few|TRBD1|TRBV19|TRBJ1-2
CASSPGGSYGYTF
TGTGCCAGTAGTCCAGGGGGCAGCTATGGCTACACCTTC
>medium-sized|.|TRBV28|TRBJ2-7
CASSPSGLRDEQYF
TGTGCCAGCAGCCCCTCGGGACTCCGGGACGAGCAGTACTTC
>many|TRBD1|TRBV4-2|TRBJ1-1
CASSQDSRTGNTEAFF
TGTGCCAGCAGCCAAGATTCCCGGACAGGGAACACTGAAGCTTTCTTT
>many|TRBD2|TRBV10-2|TRBJ2-5
CASSVKGTSGHAQEKAQYF
TGCGCCAGCAGTGTCAAAGGGACTAGCGGGCATGCCCAAGAGAAGGCCCAGTACTTC
>many|TRBD1|TRBV6-2/TRBV6-3|TRBJ2-5
CASKLTGVQTQYF
TGTGCCAGCAAACTGACAGGGGTACAGACCCAGTACTTC
>.|.|TRBV6-1|TRBJ1-5
CASRDVFIPGNQPQHF
TGTGCCAGCAGGGACGTCTTCATTCCTGGCAATCAGCCCCAGCATTTT
>medium-sized|.|TRBV6-1|TRBJ1-2
CASSEGQPHSYGYTF
TGTGCCAGCAGTGAAGGACAGCCTCACAGCTATGGCTACACCTTC
>.|.|TRBV28|TRBJ1-1
CVSTRAGTNTEAFF
TGTGTCAGCACCCGGGCAGGGACGAACACGGAAGCTTTCTTT
>.|.|TRBV2|TRBJ1-2
CASSDLGVGSYGYTF
TGTGCCAGCAGTGATTTGGGCGTAGGGTCCTATGGCTACACCTTC
>many|.|TRBV11-2|TRBJ2-7
CASSLRPGKTTYEQYF
TGTGCCAGCAGCTTACGGCCCGGGAAGACTACCTACGAGCAGTACTTC
>many|.|TRBV5-1|TRBJ2-1
CASSLGSMNNEQFF
TGCGCCAGCAGCTTGGGAAGCATGAATAATGAGCAGTTCTTC
>many|.|TRBV7-9|TRBJ2-5
CASSFKEGRGETQYF
TGTGCCAGCAGCTTTAAGGAGGGCCGAGGAGAGACCCAGTACTTC
>.|TRBD1|TRBV19|TRBJ2-3
CASSTGTAHTDTQYF
TGTGCCAGTAGTACAGGGACAGCTCACACAGATACGCAGTATTTT
>once|.|TRBV4-1|TRBJ1-2
CASSQSRAHGYTF
TGCGCCAGCAGCCAGTCCAGGGCCCATGGCTACACCTTC
>many|TRBD2|TRBV18|TRBJ2-5
CASSPRGGVEETQYF
TGTGCCAGCTCACCCCGGGGGGGGGTAGAAGAGACCCAGTACTTC
>many|.|TRBV30|TRBJ1-5
CAWSVSLFGPQHF
TGTGCCTGGAGTGTATCTCTCTTCGGGCCCCAGCATTTT
>.|.|TRBV5-1|TRBJ1-2
CASSFLGIKSGNYGYTF
TGCGCCAGCAGCTTTCTCGGGATCAAGTCCGGAAACTATGGCTACACCTTC
>many|TRBD1|TRBV5-1|TRBJ1-1
CASHRQGVNTEAFF
TGCGCCAGCCATCGACAGGGTGTGAACACTGAAGCTTTCTTT
>few|.|TRBV7-3|TRBJ2-1
CASSETGSEQFF
TGTGCCAGCAGCGAGACTGGTAGTGAGCAGTTCTTC
>.|.|TRBV5-1|TRBJ2-7
CASSLAGTGNYEQYF
TGCGCCAGCAGCTTGGCCGGGACCGGGAACTACGAGCAGTACTTC
>few|TRBD1|TRBV28|TRBJ1-2
CASTSQGTGYTF
TGTGCCAGCACCTCACAGGGGACTGGCTACACCTTC
>many|TRBD1|TRBV7-9|TRBJ1-4
CASSWDRNNEKLFF
TGTGCCAGCAGCTGGGACAGAAATAATGAAAAACTGTTTTTT
>medium-sized|TRBD2|TRBV6-1|TRBJ2-7
CASSEQGLAGSEQYF
TGTGCCAGCAGTGAACAAGGACTAGCGGGAAGCGAGCAGTACTTC